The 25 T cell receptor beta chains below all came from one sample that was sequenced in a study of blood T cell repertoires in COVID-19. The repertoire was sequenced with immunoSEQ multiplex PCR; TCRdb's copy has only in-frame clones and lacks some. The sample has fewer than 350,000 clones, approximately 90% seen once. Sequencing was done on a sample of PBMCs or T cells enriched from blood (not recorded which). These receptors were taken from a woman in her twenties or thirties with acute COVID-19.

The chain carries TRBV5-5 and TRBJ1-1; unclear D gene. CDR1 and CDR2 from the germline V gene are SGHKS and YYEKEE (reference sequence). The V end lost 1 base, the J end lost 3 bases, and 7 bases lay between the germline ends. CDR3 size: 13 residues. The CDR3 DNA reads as TGTGCCAGCAGCTTGTCACGGGACACTGAAGCTTTCTTT. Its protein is CASSLSRDTEAFF.

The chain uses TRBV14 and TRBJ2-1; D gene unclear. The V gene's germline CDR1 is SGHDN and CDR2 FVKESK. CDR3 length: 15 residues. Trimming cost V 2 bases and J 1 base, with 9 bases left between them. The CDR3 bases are TGTGCCAGCAGCCAAATCGGAGCTTCCTACAATGAGCAGTTCTTC. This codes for CASSQIGASYNEQFF. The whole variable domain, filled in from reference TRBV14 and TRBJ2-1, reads EAGVTQFPSHSVIEKGQTVTLRCDPISGHDNLYWYRRVMGKEIKFLLHFVKESKQDESGMPNNRFLAERTGGTYSTLKVQPAELEDSGVYFCASSQIGASYNEQFFGPGTRLTVL.

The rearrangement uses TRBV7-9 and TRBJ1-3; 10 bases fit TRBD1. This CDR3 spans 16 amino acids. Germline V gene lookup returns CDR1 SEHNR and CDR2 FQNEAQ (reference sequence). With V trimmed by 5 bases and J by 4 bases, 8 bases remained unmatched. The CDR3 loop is CASSALTGGLGNTIYF. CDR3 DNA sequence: TGTGCCAGCAGCGCACTGACAGGGGGCCTGGGAAACACCATATATTTT.

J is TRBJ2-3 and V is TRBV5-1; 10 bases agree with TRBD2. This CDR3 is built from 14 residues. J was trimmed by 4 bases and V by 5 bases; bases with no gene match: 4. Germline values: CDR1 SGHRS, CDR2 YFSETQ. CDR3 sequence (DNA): TGCGCCAGCAGAGCGGGAGGGCCCGCAGATACGCAGTATTTT. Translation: CASRAGGPADTQYF.

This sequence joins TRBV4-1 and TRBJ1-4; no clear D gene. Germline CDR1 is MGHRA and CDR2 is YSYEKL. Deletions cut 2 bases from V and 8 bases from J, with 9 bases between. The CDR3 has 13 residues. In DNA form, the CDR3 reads TGCGCCAGCAGCCAACAGGTATGGGAAAAACTGTTTTTT. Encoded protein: CASSQQVWEKLFF.

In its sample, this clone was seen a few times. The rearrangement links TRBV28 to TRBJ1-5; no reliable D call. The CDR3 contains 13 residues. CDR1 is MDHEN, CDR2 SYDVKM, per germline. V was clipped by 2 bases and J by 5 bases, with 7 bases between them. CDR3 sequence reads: CASSLRSDQPQHF. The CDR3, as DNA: TGTGCCAGCAGTTTAAGATCAGATCAGCCCCAGCATTTT.

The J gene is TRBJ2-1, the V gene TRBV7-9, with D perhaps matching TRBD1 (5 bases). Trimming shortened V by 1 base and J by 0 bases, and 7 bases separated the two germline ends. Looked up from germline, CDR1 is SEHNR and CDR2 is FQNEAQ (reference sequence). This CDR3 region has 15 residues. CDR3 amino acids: CASSLVDSSYNEQFF. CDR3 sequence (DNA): TGTGCCAGCAGCTTAGTTGACAGCTCCTACAATGAGCAGTTCTTC.

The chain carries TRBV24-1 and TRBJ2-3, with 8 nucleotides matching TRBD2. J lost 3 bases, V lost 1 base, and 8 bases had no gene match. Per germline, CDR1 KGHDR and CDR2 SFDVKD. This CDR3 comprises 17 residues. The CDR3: CATSDFTGTGGTDTQYF. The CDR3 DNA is TGTGCCACCAGTGATTTCACCGGGACGGGAGGGACAGATACGCAGTATTTT.

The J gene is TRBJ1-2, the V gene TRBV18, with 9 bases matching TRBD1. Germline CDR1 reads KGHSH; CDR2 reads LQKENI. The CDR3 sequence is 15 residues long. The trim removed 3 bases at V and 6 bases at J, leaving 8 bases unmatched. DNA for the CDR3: TGTGCCAGCTCACCGGGGCGACAGGGGGAAGATGGCTACACCTTC. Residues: CASSPGRQGEDGYTF.

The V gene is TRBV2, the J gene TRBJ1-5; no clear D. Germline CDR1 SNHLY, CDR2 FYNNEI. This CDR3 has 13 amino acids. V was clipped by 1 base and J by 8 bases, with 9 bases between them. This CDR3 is CASSEGIGEPQHF. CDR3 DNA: TGTGCCAGCAGTGAAGGGATCGGGGAGCCCCAGCATTTT.

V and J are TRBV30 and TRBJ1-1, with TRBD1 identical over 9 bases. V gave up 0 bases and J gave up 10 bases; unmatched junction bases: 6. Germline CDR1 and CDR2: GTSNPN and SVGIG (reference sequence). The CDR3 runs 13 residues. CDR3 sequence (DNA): TGTGCCTGGAGTGTACGTAACAGGGGGCCAGCTTTCTTT. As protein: CAWSVRNRGPAFF.

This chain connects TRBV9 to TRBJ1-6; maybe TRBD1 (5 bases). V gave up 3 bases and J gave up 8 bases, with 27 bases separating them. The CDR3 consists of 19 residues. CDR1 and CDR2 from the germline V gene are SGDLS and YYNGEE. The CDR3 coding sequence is TGTGCCAGCAGCGCCCTACCCGGGGGATGGGGAACCGGAGATTCACCCCTCCACTTT. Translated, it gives CASSALPGGWGTGDSPLHF.

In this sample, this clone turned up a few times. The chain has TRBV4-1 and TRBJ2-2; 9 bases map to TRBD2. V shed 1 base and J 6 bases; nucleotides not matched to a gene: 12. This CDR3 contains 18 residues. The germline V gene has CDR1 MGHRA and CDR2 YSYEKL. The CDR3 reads CASSQVAAGGPGPGELFF. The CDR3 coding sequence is TGCGCCAGCAGCCAAGTAGCCGCGGGAGGGCCAGGCCCCGGGGAGCTGTTTTTT.

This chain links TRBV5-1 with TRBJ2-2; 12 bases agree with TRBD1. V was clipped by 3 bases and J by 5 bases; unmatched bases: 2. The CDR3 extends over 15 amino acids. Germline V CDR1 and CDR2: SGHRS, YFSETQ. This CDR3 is CASSSGQGATGELFF. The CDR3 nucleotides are TGCGCCAGCAGCTCGGGACAGGGGGCGACCGGGGAGCTGTTTTTT.

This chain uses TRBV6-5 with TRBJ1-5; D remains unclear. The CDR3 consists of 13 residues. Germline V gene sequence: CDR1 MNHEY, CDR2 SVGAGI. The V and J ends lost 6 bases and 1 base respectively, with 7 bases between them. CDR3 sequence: CASRHGSNQPQHF. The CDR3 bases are TGTGCCAGCAGACATGGCAGCAATCAGCCCCAGCATTTT.

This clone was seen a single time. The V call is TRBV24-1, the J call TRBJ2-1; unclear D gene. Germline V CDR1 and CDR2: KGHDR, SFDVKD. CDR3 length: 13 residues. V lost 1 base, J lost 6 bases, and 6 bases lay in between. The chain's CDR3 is CATSDFRSNEQFF. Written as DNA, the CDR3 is TGTGCCACCAGTGATTTTCGGAGCAATGAGCAGTTCTTC.

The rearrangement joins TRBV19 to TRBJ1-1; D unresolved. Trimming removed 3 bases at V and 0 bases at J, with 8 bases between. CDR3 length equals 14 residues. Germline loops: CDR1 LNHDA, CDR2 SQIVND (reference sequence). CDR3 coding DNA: TGTGCCAGTAGTATCCGGGAAGTGAACACTGAAGCTTTCTTT. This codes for CASSIREVNTEAFF.

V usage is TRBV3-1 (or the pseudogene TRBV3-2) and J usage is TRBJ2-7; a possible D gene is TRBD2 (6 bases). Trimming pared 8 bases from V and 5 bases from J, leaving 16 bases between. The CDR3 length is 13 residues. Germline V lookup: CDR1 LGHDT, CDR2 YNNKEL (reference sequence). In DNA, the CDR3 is TGTGCCAGCGGTAGCGGCAGGGTTGACGAGCAGTACTTC. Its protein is CASGSGRVDEQYF.

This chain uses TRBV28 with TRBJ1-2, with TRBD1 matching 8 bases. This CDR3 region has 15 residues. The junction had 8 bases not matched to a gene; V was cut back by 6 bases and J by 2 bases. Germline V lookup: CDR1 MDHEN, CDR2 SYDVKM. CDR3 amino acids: CASRRQGTGNYGYTF. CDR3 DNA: TGTGCCAGCAGGAGACAGGGGACCGGCAACTATGGCTACACCTTC.

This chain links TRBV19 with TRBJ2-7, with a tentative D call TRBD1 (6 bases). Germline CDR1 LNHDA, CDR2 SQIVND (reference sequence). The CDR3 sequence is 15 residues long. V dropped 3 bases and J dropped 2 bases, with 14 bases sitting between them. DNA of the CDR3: TGTGCCAGTAGTATGGTCTGGGACATAGCCTACGAGCAGTACTTC. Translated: CASSMVWDIAYEQYF.

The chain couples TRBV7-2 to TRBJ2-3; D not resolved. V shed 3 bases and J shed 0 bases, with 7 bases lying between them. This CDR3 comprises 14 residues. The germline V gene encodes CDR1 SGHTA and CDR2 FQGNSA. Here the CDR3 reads CASSFTYSTDTQYF. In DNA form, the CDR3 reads TGTGCCAGCAGCTTTACTTATAGCACAGATACGCAGTATTTT.

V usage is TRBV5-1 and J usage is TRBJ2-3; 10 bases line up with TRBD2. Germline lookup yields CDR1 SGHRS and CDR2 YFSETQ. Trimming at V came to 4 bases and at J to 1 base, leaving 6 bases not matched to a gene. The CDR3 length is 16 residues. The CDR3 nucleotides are TGCGCCAGCAGCCGGACTAGCGGAGAACGCACAGATACGCAGTATTTT. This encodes CASSRTSGERTDTQYF.

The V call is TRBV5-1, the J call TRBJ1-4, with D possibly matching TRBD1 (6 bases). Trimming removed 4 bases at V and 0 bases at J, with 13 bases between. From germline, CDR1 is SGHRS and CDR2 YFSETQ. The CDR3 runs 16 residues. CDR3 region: CASSTGTIATNEKLFF. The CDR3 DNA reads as TGCGCCAGCAGCACCGGGACAATTGCAACTAATGAAAAACTGTTTTTT.

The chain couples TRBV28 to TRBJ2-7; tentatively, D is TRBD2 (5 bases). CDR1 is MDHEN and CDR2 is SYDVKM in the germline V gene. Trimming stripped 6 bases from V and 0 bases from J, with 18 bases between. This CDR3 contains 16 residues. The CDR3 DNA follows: TGTGCCAGCAGCCGGACGACTGGGAGAAGCTCCTACGAGCAGTACTTC. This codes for CASSRTTGRSSYEQYF.

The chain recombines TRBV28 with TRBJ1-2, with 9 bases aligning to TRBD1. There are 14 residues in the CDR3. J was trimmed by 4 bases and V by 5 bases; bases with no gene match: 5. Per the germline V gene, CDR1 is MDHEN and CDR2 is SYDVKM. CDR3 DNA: TGTGCCAGCAGTCCAACGGGACAGGGCTATGGCTACACCTTC. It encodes CASSPTGQGYGYTF.